The 9 T cell receptor beta chains in this list originate from one sample, sequenced in a study of OX40 agonist ivuxolimab in advanced cancers. Data came from immunoSEQ multiplex PCR; TCRdb stores just in-frame clones and leaves some out. Here the sample spans 55,000 to 70,000 clones, roughly 84% being singletons. Sequencing was performed on CD4+ or CD8+ T cells sorted from blood, taken in a trial of the OX40 agonist ivuxolimab. The source is an adult with an advanced solid tumor such as melanoma, head and neck, liver or kidney cancer.

The chain links TRBV10-3 to TRBJ1-5; D is perhaps TRBD1 (5 bases). The ends were cut back, 5 bases at V and 2 bases at J, with 16 bases in the middle. This CDR3 has 16 residues. The V gene's germline CDR1 is ENHRY and CDR2 SYGVKD. The CDR3 DNA sequence: TGTGCCATCAGTCCGGGACCACCCAACGGCAATCAGCCCCAGCATTTT. The encoded protein is CAISPGPPNGNQPQHF.

The chain is built from TRBV2 and TRBJ2-1, with 9 bases fitting TRBD1. The junction had 6 bases not matched to a gene; V was cut back by 8 bases and J by 7 bases. CDR1 is SNHLY and CDR2 is FYNNEI in the germline V gene. The CDR3 covers 13 residues. The CDR3 DNA is TGTGCCAGCCGGACAGGGGTTAGGAATGAGCAGTTCTTC. This codes for CASRTGVRNEQFF.

This clone has a handful of counts. This chain links TRBV28 with TRBJ1-2; D unresolved. From germline, CDR1 is MDHEN and CDR2 SYDVKM. The CDR3 runs to 13 residues. Trimming cost V 10 bases and J 3 bases, with 15 bases left between them. The CDR3: CATGPPGDYGYTF. The CDR3 nucleotides are TGTGCCACCGGCCCGCCGGGTGACTATGGCTACACCTTC.

This chain uses TRBV29-1 with TRBJ1-2; 7 positions match TRBD1. Trimming at V came to 4 bases and at J to 2 bases, leaving 4 bases not matched to a gene. Germline CDR1 SQVTM, CDR2 ANQGSEA. The CDR3 covers 13 residues. CDR3 in DNA: TGCAGCGTTGGGGGCAGGGGGAACTATGGCTACACCTTC. As protein: CSVGGRGNYGYTF. Full variable domain (remainder filled in from reference TRBV29-1 and TRBJ1-2): SAVISQKPSRDICQRGTSLTIQCQVDSQVTMMFWYRQQPGQSLTLIATANQGSEATYESGFVIDKFPISRPNLTFSTLTVSNMSPEDSSIYLCSVGGRGNYGYTFGSGTRLTVV.

The CDR3 coding sequence is TGTGCCAGTACGACAGGGCCTAGCACAGATACGCAGTATTTT. Its protein is CASTTGPSTDTQYF. The chain uses TRBV19 and TRBJ2-3, with 7 bases matching TRBD1. Germline V CDR1 and CDR2: LNHDA, SQIVND (reference sequence). The CDR3 contains 14 residues. Trimming removed 7 bases from V and 0 bases from J; junction bases left unmatched: 4.

The chain joins TRBV4-1 to TRBJ2-1; 7 bases match TRBD2. The CDR3 loop spans 17 amino acids. Germline CDR1 reads MGHRA; CDR2 reads YSYEKL. The J segment lost 9 bases and the V segment lost 0 bases, leaving 14 bases of the junction unmatched. CDR3 nucleotides: TGCGCCAGCAGCCAAGATGCTAGCGGCAAGCAATTGAGTGAGCAGTTCTTC. This codes for CASSQDASGKQLSEQFF.

The chain recombines TRBV5-4 with TRBJ2-3, with 7 nucleotides matching TRBD2. The CDR3 has 14 residues. Germline V CDR1 and CDR2: SGHNT, YYREEE (reference sequence). After removal of 6 bases from V and 3 bases from J, the junction contained 7 bases not matched to a gene. The CDR3: CASTSGFGTDTQYF. CDR3 DNA sequence: TGTGCCAGCACTAGCGGTTTTGGTACAGATACGCAGTATTTT.

This clone was picked up a small number of times. The chain employs TRBV28 and TRBJ2-2; D is unclear. The V end lost 2 bases, the J end lost 8 bases, and 6 bases lay between the germline ends. This CDR3 is 12 amino acids long. Germline CDR1 MDHEN, CDR2 SYDVKM. CDR3 bases: TGTGCCAGCAGTTTAGCGTTAGGGGAGCTGTTTTTT. Translating it yields CASSLALGELFF.

The J gene is TRBJ1-1, the V gene TRBV5-8, with D unclear. The germline gives CDR1 SGHTS, CDR2 YDEGEE. The CDR3 covers 13 residues. The V end lost 6 bases, the J end lost 4 bases, and 13 bases lay between the germline ends. The CDR3: CASIRWSTTEAFF. In DNA, the CDR3 is TGTGCCAGCATAAGATGGTCTACCACTGAAGCTTTCTTT.